Listed here are 11 T cell receptor beta chains from one sample, sequenced in a study of early T cells in non-severe SARS-CoV-2 infection (dated by TCRdb to the early 2020s). Library preparation was by 5' RACE. Sequenced on a NextSeq 500. Clones were called with MiXCR by TCRdb after fastp trimmed the public reads at Q25, and only in-frame beta chains were retained. Each entry merges the rows of one CDR3 protein and shows their most common DNA and genes. The sample has 80,000 to 100,000 distinct CDR3 sequences on record, around 10% of them singletons. The leading ten clones occupy approximately 4.5% of the sample. Specimen: whole blood, collected at baseline. Receptors were obtained from an adult who was a healthcare worker with PCR-confirmed SARS-CoV-2 infection or an uninfected control (not recorded which).

The chain links TRBV5-5 to TRBJ1-2; unclear D gene. CDR3 length: 13 amino acids. Germline CDR1 is SGHKS and CDR2 is YYEKEE (reference sequence). The V end was cut by 1 base, the J end by 0 bases, with 4 bases between. The DNA of the CDR3 is TGTGCCAGCAGCTTGAAGGCTAACTATGGCTACACCTTC. This translates into CASSLKANYGYTF.

This clonotype was seen many times. One junction end disagrees with the germline gene, perhaps due to a read error. The genes are TRBV28 and TRBJ2-1; the D gene is possibly TRBD2 (5 bases). Per germline, CDR1 MDHEN and CDR2 SYDVKM. The CDR3 extends over 12 amino acids. The CDR3 sequence is CTTTGTYNEQFF. CDR3 DNA: TGCACGACAACGGGAACCTACAATGAGCAGTTCTTC. Supplemented by reference TRBV28 and TRBJ2-1, the full variable domain reads DVKVTQSSRYLVKRTGEKVFLECVQDMDHENMFWYRQDPGLGLRLIYFSYDVKMKEKGDIPEGYSVSREKKERFSLILESASTNQTSMYLCTTTGTYNEQFFGPGTRLTVL.

This clonotype was seen more than once but under ten times. The chain couples TRBV28 to TRBJ2-1; D is unclear. The CDR3 runs to 12 residues. In germline, CDR1 is MDHEN, CDR2 SYDVKM. V was shortened by 4 bases and J by 5 bases, with 6 bases between the two germline ends. CDR3 in DNA: TGTGCCAGCAGTTGGAGCCACAATGAGCAGTTCTTC. It is translated as CASSWSHNEQFF.

This clonotype was recorded at least ten times. The chain links TRBV20-1 to TRBJ2-5, with D perhaps matching TRBD2 (5 bases). CDR3 length: 15 residues. Trimming took 2 bases from V and 2 from J, leaving 15 bases between them. CDR1 DFQATT and CDR2 SNEGSKA come from the germline V gene (reference sequence). The CDR3 region is CSARSLGGAQETQYF. The CDR3 DNA is TGCAGTGCTAGAAGCCTCGGAGGCGCTCAAGAGACCCAGTACTTC.

This clonotype was recorded many times. The rearrangement links TRBV29-1 to TRBJ2-1, with D uncertain. V shed 1 base and J shed 9 bases, with 16 bases lying between them. The CDR3 consists of 14 residues. Per the germline V gene, CDR1 is SQVTM and CDR2 is ANQGSEA. CDR3 residues: CSVEAIDRYAEQFF. CDR3 nucleotide sequence: TGCAGCGTTGAAGCTATTGACCGATATGCTGAGCAGTTCTTC.

The rearrangement links TRBV2 to TRBJ1-6, with TRBD1 as a possible D gene (6 bases). Trimming removed 6 bases from V and 7 bases from J, with 13 bases in between. In germline, CDR1 is SNHLY, CDR2 FYNNEI. The CDR3 is 14 amino acids. The CDR3 is CASSLNGGNSPLHF. The CDR3 region has the DNA TGTGCCAGCAGCCTGAATGGGGGCAATTCACCCCTCCACTTT. The whole variable domain, remainder taken from reference TRBV2 and TRBJ1-6, is EPEVTQTPSHQVTQMGQEVILRCVPISNHLYFYWYRQILGQKVEFLVSFYNNEISEKSEIFDDQFSVERPDGSNFTLKIRSTKLEDSAMYFCASSLNGGNSPLHFGNGTRLTVT.

Many counts were recorded for this clonotype. This chain connects TRBV29-1 to TRBJ1-1, with unresolved D. Per the germline V gene, CDR1 is SQVTM and CDR2 is ANQGSEA. The CDR3 length is 14 residues. V lost 3 bases and J 1 base, leaving 12 bases between the germline ends. CDR3 nucleotides: TGCAGCGTTGATAAGAAGTACGCGAACACTGAAGCTTTCTTT. Its protein product is CSVDKKYANTEAFF.

This clonotype was detected only a few times. This chain uses TRBV6-5 with TRBJ2-1; D is perhaps TRBD1 (6 bases). This CDR3 spans 15 amino acids. Germline CDR1 and CDR2: MNHEY and SVGAGI. V was clipped by 5 bases and J by 5 bases, with 16 bases between them. The DNA of the CDR3 is TGTGCCAGCAGTAGGGGGAGTTTTGGAGACAATGAGCAGTTCTTC. Translated, it gives CASSRGSFGDNEQFF.

The chain recombines TRBV10-2 with TRBJ2-5; perhaps TRBD1 as D (6 bases). Trimming took off 6 bases at V and 5 bases at J, with 13 bases between the two ends. Germline values: CDR1 WSHSY, CDR2 SAAADI. This CDR3 region has 13 residues. CDR3 sequence reads: CASSQGPLETQYF. As DNA, the CDR3 is TGCGCCAGCAGCCAGGGGCCACTGGAGACCCAGTACTTC.

This clonotype was counted at least ten times. This chain links TRBV29-1 with TRBJ2-7, with D perhaps TRBD1 (5 bases). This CDR3 is built from 12 residues. CDR1 and CDR2 from the germline V gene are SQVTM and ANQGSEA. V was pared by 6 bases and J by 7 bases, with 16 bases between. The CDR3: CSVYVGAWEQYF. CDR3 coding DNA: TGCAGCGTCTACGTTGGGGCGTGGGAGCAGTACTTC.

The rearrangement uses TRBV10-3 and TRBJ2-5; unclear D gene. V was pared by 9 bases and J by 3 bases, with 17 bases between. Germline V lookup: CDR1 ENHRY, CDR2 SYGVKD. The CDR3 runs 14 residues. CDR3 region: CAIRTTPEEETQYF. The CDR3, as DNA: TGTGCCATTCGAACTACGCCCGAAGAAGAGACCCAGTACTTC.